This T cell receptor beta chain was documented in a study of blood T cell repertoires in COVID-19. The germline V gene has CDR1 SGHTA and CDR2 FQGNSA. The V end was cut by 1 base, the J end by 3 bases, with 7 bases between. This CDR3 region has 13 residues. Clones were read by immunoSEQ multiplex PCR, and TCRdb kept only the in-frame ones, dropping some. The profile shows some 14,000 clones, around 90% of them singletons. Sequenced input: peripheral blood. The J gene is TRBJ2-7, the V gene TRBV7-2, with D perhaps matching TRBD1 (6 bases). This clonotype was obtained from a woman between 65 and 79 years old in a cohort sampled during active or convalescent COVID-19. The CDR3: CASSLGTVYEQYF. CDR3 DNA sequence: TGTGCCAGCAGCTTAGGGACAGTCTACGAGCAGTACTTC.